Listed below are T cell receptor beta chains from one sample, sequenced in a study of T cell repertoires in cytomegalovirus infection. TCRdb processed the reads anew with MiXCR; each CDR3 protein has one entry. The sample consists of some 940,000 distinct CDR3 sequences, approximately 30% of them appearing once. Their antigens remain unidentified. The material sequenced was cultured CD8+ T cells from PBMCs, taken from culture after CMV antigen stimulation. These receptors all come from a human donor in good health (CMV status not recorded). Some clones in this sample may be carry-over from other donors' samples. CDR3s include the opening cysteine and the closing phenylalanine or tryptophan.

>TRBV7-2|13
CASSRQGKYGYTF
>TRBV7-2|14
CASSLYGTNYGYTF
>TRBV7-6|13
CASTKGGGEPQHF
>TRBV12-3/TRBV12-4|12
CASRWGSTEAFF
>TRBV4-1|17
CASSQEAGTYGTYEQYF
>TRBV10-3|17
CAISDSGTSGGQETQYF
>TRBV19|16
CASSVDPGQINYGYTF
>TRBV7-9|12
CASNEGGYEQYF
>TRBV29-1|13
CSYSGGAYNEQFF
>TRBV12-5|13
CASGLVPGVPQYF
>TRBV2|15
CASRGVVAGPDEQFF
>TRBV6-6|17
CASSYLPRAIETDTQYF
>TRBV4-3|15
CASSRERGGRNEQFF
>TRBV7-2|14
CASSLGRINQPQHF
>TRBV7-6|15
CASSFGQAGGTEAFF
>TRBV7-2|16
CASSLVDRGVTDTQYF
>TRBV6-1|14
CASFQGYSNQPQHF
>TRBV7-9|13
CASSLGGGHGYTF
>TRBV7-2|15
CASSILTSGGNEQFF
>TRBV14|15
CASSQYRHSYNEQFF
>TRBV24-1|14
CATSGQATYNEQFF
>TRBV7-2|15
CASSSRTGGPPEAFF
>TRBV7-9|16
CAGSLERGGPEDTQYF
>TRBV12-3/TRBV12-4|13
CASSGGAKDTQYF
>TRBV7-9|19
CASSTPQLAGGLAKNIQYF
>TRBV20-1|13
CSARSTGGNTIYF
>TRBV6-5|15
CASSWGDRASNEQFF
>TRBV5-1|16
CASSLVAVVSTDTQYF
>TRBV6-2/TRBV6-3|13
CASKTSGNYGYTF
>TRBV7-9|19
CASSPPTSGGAKVSNEQFF
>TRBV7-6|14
CASSLAGDLEPQHF
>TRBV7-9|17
CASSLTGDVYSNQPQHF
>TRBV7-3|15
CASSSGGVDGNEQFF
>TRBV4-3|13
CASSAYGRTEAFF